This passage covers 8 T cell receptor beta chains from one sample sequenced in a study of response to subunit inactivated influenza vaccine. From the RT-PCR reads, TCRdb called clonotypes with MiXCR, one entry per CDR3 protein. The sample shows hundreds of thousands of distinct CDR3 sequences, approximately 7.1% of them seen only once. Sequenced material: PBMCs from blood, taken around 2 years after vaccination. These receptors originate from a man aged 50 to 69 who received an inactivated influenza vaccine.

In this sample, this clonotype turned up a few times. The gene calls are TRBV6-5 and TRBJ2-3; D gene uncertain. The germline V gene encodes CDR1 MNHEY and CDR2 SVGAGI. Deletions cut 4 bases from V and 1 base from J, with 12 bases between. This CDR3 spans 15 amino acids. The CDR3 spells CASSFLFQGTDTQYF. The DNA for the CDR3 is TGTGCCAGCAGTTTTCTGTTCCAGGGCACAGATACGCAGTATTTT.

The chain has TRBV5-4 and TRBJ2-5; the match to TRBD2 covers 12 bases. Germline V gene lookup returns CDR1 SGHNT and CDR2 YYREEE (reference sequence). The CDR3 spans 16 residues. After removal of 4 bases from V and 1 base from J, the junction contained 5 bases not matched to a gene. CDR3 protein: CASSQLAGGLQETQYF. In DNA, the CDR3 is TGTGCCAGCAGCCAACTAGCGGGGGGCCTCCAAGAGACCCAGTACTTC.

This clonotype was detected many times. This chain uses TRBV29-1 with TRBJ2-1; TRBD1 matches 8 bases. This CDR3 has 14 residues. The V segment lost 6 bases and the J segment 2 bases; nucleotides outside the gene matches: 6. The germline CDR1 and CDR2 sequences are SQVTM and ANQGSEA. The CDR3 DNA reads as TGCAGCGTCGTACGACAGGGGACCTACAATGAGCAGTTCTTC. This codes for CSVVRQGTYNEQFF.

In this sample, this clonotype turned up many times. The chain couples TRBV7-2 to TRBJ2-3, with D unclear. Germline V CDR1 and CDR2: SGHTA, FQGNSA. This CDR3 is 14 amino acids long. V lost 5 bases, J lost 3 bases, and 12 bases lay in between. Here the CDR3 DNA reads TGTGCCAGCAGCGTACCGGGTAGGACAGATACGCAGTATTTT. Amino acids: CASSVPGRTDTQYF.

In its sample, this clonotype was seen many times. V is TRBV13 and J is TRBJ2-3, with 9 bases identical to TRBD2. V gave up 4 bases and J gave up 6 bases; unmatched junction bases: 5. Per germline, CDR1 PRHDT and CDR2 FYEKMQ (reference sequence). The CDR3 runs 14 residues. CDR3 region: CASSSLAGHDTQYF. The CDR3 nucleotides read TGTGCCAGCAGCTCCCTAGCGGGACATGATACGCAGTATTTT.

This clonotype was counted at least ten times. CDR3 region: CASKAGGLWTDTQYF. CDR3 DNA: TGTGCCAGCAAAGCAGGGGGCCTTTGGACAGATACGCAGTATTTT. The chain couples TRBV27 to TRBJ2-3; 8 bases line up with TRBD1. CDR3 length equals 15 residues. Germline lookup yields CDR1 MNHEY and CDR2 SMNVEV (reference sequence). Unmatched junction bases numbered 9, after V lost 7 bases and J lost 3 bases.

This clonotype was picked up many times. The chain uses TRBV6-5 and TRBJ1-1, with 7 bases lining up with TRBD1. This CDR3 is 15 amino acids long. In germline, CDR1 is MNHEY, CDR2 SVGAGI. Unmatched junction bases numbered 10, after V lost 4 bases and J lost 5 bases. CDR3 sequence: CASSFRQGGGTEAFF. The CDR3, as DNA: TGTGCCAGCAGTTTCAGACAGGGAGGAGGAACTGAAGCTTTCTTT.

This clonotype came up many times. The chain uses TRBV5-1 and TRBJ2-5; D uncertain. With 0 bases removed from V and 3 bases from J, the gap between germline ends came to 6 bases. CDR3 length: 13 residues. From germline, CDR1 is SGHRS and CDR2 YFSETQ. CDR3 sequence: CASSLGEEETQYF. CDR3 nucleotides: TGCGCCAGCAGCTTGGGTGAGGAAGAGACCCAGTACTTC.